The present T cell receptor (beta chain) was sequenced within a study of cytomegalovirus exposure and HLA in healthy donors. Unmatched junction bases numbered 20, after V lost 1 base and J lost 10 bases. The CDR3 loop spans 17 amino acids. Germline V lookup: CDR1 SQVTM, CDR2 ANQGSEA. The PCR used 60 Vbeta and 13 Jbeta primers. The method was immunoSEQ multiplex PCR; TCRdb's version includes in-frame clones alone and lacks a portion of them. This sample has 100,000 to 150,000 clones; roughly 79% occur once, and the top ten carry approximately 1.5%. The specimen sequenced was PBMCs. V and J are TRBV29-1 and TRBJ2-5; 8 bases are shared with TRBD1. This TCR was sampled from a woman in her late teens or twenties in good health and CMV-seronegative. CDR3 sequence (DNA): TGCAGCGTTGAAGCTAGGAATCGACAGGGGACCTACCGGGACCAGTACTTC. It translates to CSVEARNRQGTYRDQYF.